This TCR beta chain comes out of a study of read filtering for tumor transcriptome and immune sequencing (dated by TCRdb to 2019 to 2021). Context from the whole study: Of the patients in the cohort, around 17 were male and 14 to 15 were female, and their mean age was 65.9 years, with a range of roughly 47 to 80. As a main aim, a read-filtering strategy for immune repertoire data was addressed, with the specific question being whether clonotypes supported by a single read should be removed. Whole-transcriptome libraries were prepared with the TruSeq RNA Access Library Prep Kit after DNase treatment. Per sample, about 4 to 10.27 million TCR-region mapped reads were obtained with IR-seq, compared with only roughly 75 to 1,400 with RNA-seq. Using the same bone marrow samples, the study ran both targeted immune repertoire sequencing and bulk whole-transcriptome sequencing and then compared the TCR repertoires from each method. By revised international staging, roughly 8 patients were R-ISS I, approximately 15 were R-ISS II and 6 or 7 were R-ISS III. Overall results and qualifications from the work: The sorted CD138-negative fraction was not purified T cells but a mixed bone marrow immune population. The correlation between IR-seq and RNA-seq shared clonotype proportions was increased by removal of single-read clonotypes. Compared with RNA-seq, IR-seq captured clonotypes at much greater depth and more reliably, and a smaller IR-seq throughput was enough to identify most of the shared clonotypes. In IR-seq, single-read clonotypes were roughly 84% of clonotypes but 3.5% to 4% of total reads; in RNA-seq they were roughly 73% of clonotypes and 35% to 45% of reads.

This clonotype came up many times. Its antigen remains undetermined. No base qualities exist here, and no much larger clone lies one base off it. The CDR3 numbers 15 residues from cysteine through phenylalanine. Of all the DNA, just the CDR3 is kept, 45 bases in frame from base 1. CDR1 and CDR2, looked up from the germline V gene, are KGHSH and LQKENI. Unmatched junction bases come to 5, with V trimmed by 6 bases and J by 1 base. Each patient had bone marrow sampled at the time of active disease. Bone marrow mononuclear cells were isolated by Ficoll-Hypaque density gradient centrifugation. To remove myeloma plasma cells, the cells were labeled with CD138 magnetic microbeads on a MACS separator, and CD138-negative cells were then collected by negative selection. Flow cytometry on an Attune NxT with CD138 antibodies was used to check the purity of the isolated cells. Total RNA was extracted with TRIzol reagent and quantified with a NanoDrop spectrophotometer. Paired RNA-seq and IR-seq were performed on each patient's CD138-negative bone marrow sample.

Starting from roughly 0.4 ug RNA, TCR libraries were constructed with the Immunoverse kit using molecular barcoded adaptors that cover the alpha/delta and beta/gamma chains. TCR library preparation was performed with the same RNA that was used for transcriptome sequencing. Sequencing of the TCR libraries was done on an Illumina HiSeq 4000 with 2 x 150 cycles. Processing in the source paper ran as follows. Using MiXCR, which included quality filtering and error correction, TCR reads were aligned to human V, D, J and C references and then assembled into CDR3 clonotypes. The tcR package in R was used to analyze clonotype counts and gene usage diversity. Raw mapping reads were checked after the RNA-seq reads had been mapped by STAR aligner version 2.5.3a onto the human GRCh37 genome. IR-seq fastq files were randomly downsampled with Seqtk 1.3 to test the effect of sequencing depth on detected clonotypes. Through fastp at Q25 and MiXCR, TCRdb rebuilt clones from the public reads, retaining in-frame beta chains. CDR3 protein duplicates are merged, each entry listing the most common genes and DNA. The V and J calls and clone size are TCRdb's, not the authors'. For this sample there are approximately 58,000 distinct CDR3 sequences; approximately 22% appear just once. The ten largest clones represent 15% to 20% of the sample.

The TCR was taken from a donor at least 40 years old with multiple myeloma. Sequencing was done on a sample of a population of CD138-negative cells sorted from bone marrow. Reading the label with the study, this specimen's cell subset or site is: bone marrow mononuclear cells depleted of CD138+ plasma/myeloma cells by negative magnetic selection. The sequence links TRBV18 to TRBJ2-3; TRBD2 matches 9 bases in the middle. The nucleotides read TGTGCCAGCTCCCACTCTAGCGGGGGCACAGATACGCAGTATTTT. It encodes CASSHSSGGTDTQYF.